Here is one TCR beta chain with its context. The antigen is unknown. The sample is drawn from a study of tissue T cells after allogeneic stem cell transplantation. At the level of the study: Viable blood and marrow gave sorted CD3+ T cells if numbers allowed.

Measured with immunoSEQ multiplex PCR; TCRdb has only the in-frame clones, and not every one. Found here are 25,000 to 35,000 clones, 65% to 90% of them singletons; the top ten hold roughly 3.6%. Findings and limits, study-wide: Blood and spleen captured only part of the tissue TCR repertoire. This small cohort was clinically heterogeneous, and sampling depth was a limitation.

Germline V gene data show CDR1 as SGHVS and CDR2 as FQNEAQ. The CDR3 has 10 residues. V was shortened by 8 bases and J by 0 bases, with 2 bases between the two germline ends. This receptor was taken from a woman aged 18-49 years who later had graft-versus-host disease after an allogeneic stem cell transplant. Specimen: blood, collected before transplantation. V and J are TRBV7-8 and TRBJ2-7; D is ambiguous. CDR3 amino acids: CASGSYEQYF. The CDR3 bases are TGTGCCAGCGGCTCCTACGAGCAGTACTTC.